The clone carrying this TCR beta chain turned up a few times. Its antigen is unidentified. This specimen comes from a study of CD8 T cells in ankylosing spondylitis. Study results and caveats: As reported, disease-linked clones showed significant enrichment in matched ankylosing spondylitis synovial fluid. The authors found the disease-linked clones to be CD8+ and relatively rare in peripheral blood. A TCR beta motif of 8 or 9 highly homologous variants appeared characteristic of ankylosing spondylitis blood.

Libraries for TCR beta were made by quantitative 5'-RACE with molecular barcodes. Via MiXCR, TCRdb re-called the 5' RACE reads, giving one row per CDR3 protein. The sample carries 450,000 or so distinct CDR3 sequences, roughly 25% recorded once. Per germline, CDR1 DFQATT and CDR2 SNEGSKA (reference sequence). This CDR3 is 12 amino acids long. V shed 6 bases and J 7 bases; nucleotides not matched to a gene: 8. Sequences were obtained from blood, either unsorted or a sorted T cell fraction (not recorded which). This TCR was sampled from a male donor with ankylosing spondylitis. V and J are TRBV20-1 and TRBJ1-2; 7 bases agree with TRBD1. The CDR3 DNA reads TGCAGTGCCCAGACAGGGTTAAGTGGCTACACCTTC. As protein: CSAQTGLSGYTF.